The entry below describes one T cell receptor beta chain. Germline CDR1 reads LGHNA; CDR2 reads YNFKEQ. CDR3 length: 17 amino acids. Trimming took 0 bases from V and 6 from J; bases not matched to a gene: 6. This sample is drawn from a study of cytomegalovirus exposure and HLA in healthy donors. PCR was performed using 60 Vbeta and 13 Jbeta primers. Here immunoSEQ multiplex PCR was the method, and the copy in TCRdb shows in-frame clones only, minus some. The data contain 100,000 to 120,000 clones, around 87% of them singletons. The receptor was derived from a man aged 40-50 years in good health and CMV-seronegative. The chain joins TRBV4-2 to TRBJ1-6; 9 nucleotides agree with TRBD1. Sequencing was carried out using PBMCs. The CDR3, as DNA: TGTGCCAGCAGCCAAGAGTCTCTGGGACAGGGTAATTCACCCCTCCACTTT. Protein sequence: CASSQESLGQGNSPLHF.